These 13 T cell receptor beta chains were sequenced from one sample in a study of long-term antiretroviral therapy in people with HIV. Version v3.0 of the immunoSEQ assay was performed at survey level. The table came from immunoSEQ multiplex PCR; TCRdb's copy has only in-frame clones and leaves some out. The sample includes 7,400 or so clones, over 60% of them seen just once. The sample here was unsorted PBMCs, taken 0.9 years before starting antiretroviral therapy. Receptors were obtained from a man aged 35 to 55 with HIV.

The sample holds a few counts of this clone. The chain employs TRBV5-1 and TRBJ2-7; D uncertain. This CDR3 is built from 11 residues. Per germline, CDR1 SGHRS and CDR2 YFSETQ. The germline V and J ends were trimmed by 1 base and 5 bases, with 4 bases remaining between them. The CDR3, as DNA: TGCGCCAGCAGCTTGTATCACGAGCAGTACTTC. Protein product: CASSLYHEQYF. The full variable domain, completed using reference TRBV5-1 and TRBJ2-7, is KAGVTQTPRYLIKTRGQQVTLSCSPISGHRSVSWYQQTPGQGLQFLFEYFSETQRNKGNFPGRFSGRQFSNSRSEMNVSTLELGDSALYLCASSLYHEQYFGPGTRLTVT.

This clone was seen a single time. The V call is TRBV7-9, the J call TRBJ2-3, with 10 nucleotides matching TRBD2. This CDR3 is built from 16 residues. With 4 bases clipped from V and 1 base from J, the junction kept 5 bases outside the gene matches. The germline V gene encodes CDR1 SEHNR and CDR2 FQNEAQ (reference sequence). The CDR3 coding sequence is TGTGCCAGCAGCTCGCCCGGGACTAGCGGCACAGATACGCAGTATTTT. Amino acid sequence: CASSSPGTSGTDTQYF.

The rearrangement uses TRBV11-2 and TRBJ1-2; D is uncertain. CDR3 length: 13 amino acids. Trimming removed 4 bases from V and 4 bases from J, with 10 bases in between. Germline assignment: CDR1 SGHAT and CDR2 FQNNGV. The CDR3 loop is CASSSSSGYGYTF. The CDR3 region has the DNA TGTGCCAGCAGCTCCTCGTCGGGCTATGGCTACACCTTC. The entire variable domain, with the rest obtained from reference TRBV11-2 and TRBJ1-2, is as follows: EAGVAQSPRYKIIEKRQSVAFWCNPISGHATLYWYQQILGQGPKLLIQFQNNGVVDDSQLPKDRFSAERLKGVDSTLKIQPAKLEDSAVYLCASSSSSGYGYTFGSGTRLTVV.

CDR3 region: CATERGPGEQFF. The CDR3 nucleotides are TGTGCCACTGAGCGGGGGCCCGGGGAGCAGTTCTTC. This rearrangement joins TRBV19 to TRBJ2-1; 8 positions match TRBD2. CDR3 size: 12 residues. The germline V gene encodes CDR1 LNHDA and CDR2 SQIVND (reference sequence). The V and J ends lost 10 bases and 10 bases, in that order; junction bases with no gene match: 9.

V and J are TRBV7-8 and TRBJ1-1, with D possibly matching TRBD1 (5 bases). CDR1 is SGHVS and CDR2 is FQNEAQ in the germline V gene. Between the trimmed V and J ends, which lost 2 bases and 2 bases, there was a span of 12 bases. This CDR3 has 15 amino acids. CDR3 DNA sequence: TGTGCCAGCAGCTTAAACACAGGTGTTAACACTGAAGCTTTCTTT. Its translation is CASSLNTGVNTEAFF.

V is TRBV9 and J is TRBJ2-3, with 8 bases aligning to TRBD2. CDR1 is SGDLS and CDR2 is YYNGEE in the germline V gene. Unmatched junction bases numbered 1, after V lost 4 bases and J lost 0 bases. This CDR3 is 14 amino acids long. CDR3 region: CASSPSGSTDTQYF. CDR3 nucleotides: TGTGCCAGCAGCCCTAGCGGGAGCACAGATACGCAGTATTTT.

The rearrangement uses TRBV20-1 and TRBJ1-1; no firm D call. Germline loops: CDR1 DFQATT, CDR2 SNEGSKA (reference sequence). Between the trimmed V and J ends, which lost 5 bases and 3 bases, there was a span of 7 bases. The CDR3 loop spans 11 amino acids. In DNA, the CDR3 is TGCAGTGCTCCCCTTTACACTGAAGCTTTCTTT. It codes for CSAPLYTEAFF.

CDR3 residues: CASSLAGTKNQPQHF. In DNA form, the CDR3 reads TGTGCCAGCAGCTTGGCCGGGACTAAGAATCAGCCCCAGCATTTT. J is TRBJ1-5 and V is TRBV5-6; D perhaps matches TRBD1 (5 bases). CDR3 length equals 15 residues. Germline CDR1 is SGHDT and CDR2 is YYEEEE. The germline V and J ends were trimmed by 0 bases and 4 bases, with 11 bases remaining between them.

V is TRBV6-5 and J is TRBJ2-5, with D tentatively TRBD2 (5 bases). This CDR3 contains 11 residues. V lost 8 bases and J lost 7, with 11 bases in between. Germline V gene data show CDR1 as MNHEY and CDR2 as SVGAGI. The CDR3 DNA reads TGTGCCAGCCTCGACCGGGGGACCCAGTACTTC. Amino acids: CASLDRGTQYF.

The chain carries TRBV10-1 and TRBJ2-3; D remains unclear. The V gene's germline CDR1 is WNHNN and CDR2 SYGVQD (reference sequence). The CDR3 is made up of 12 amino acids. V was trimmed by 0 bases and J by 2 bases, leaving 0 bases between them. CDR3 region: CASSESTDTQYF. The CDR3 bases are TGCGCCAGCAGTGAGTCCACAGATACGCAGTATTTT.

The chain combines TRBV30 with TRBJ1-1, with D perhaps matching TRBD1 (6 bases). Trimming stripped 0 bases from V and 4 bases from J, with 15 bases between. The CDR3 has 15 residues. CDR1 is GTSNPN, CDR2 SVGIG, per germline (reference sequence). The CDR3 region is CAWSVPTGYATEAFF. The CDR3 DNA reads as TGTGCCTGGAGTGTACCCACAGGGTACGCCACTGAAGCTTTCTTT.

By sample fraction, this clone is medium-sized. The chain is built from TRBV5-4 and TRBJ1-2, with TRBD1 matching 10 bases. The CDR3 loop spans 13 amino acids. The germline gives CDR1 SGHNT, CDR2 YYREEE (reference sequence). V was clipped by 4 bases and J by 6 bases; unmatched bases: 3. CDR3 sequence: CASSVTGGDGYTF. In DNA, the CDR3 is TGTGCCAGCAGCGTGACAGGGGGCGATGGCTACACCTTC.

V is TRBV25-1 and J is TRBJ1-1; 8 bases line up with TRBD1. The J segment lost 4 bases and the V segment lost 6 bases, leaving 4 bases of the junction unmatched. CDR1 MGHDK and CDR2 SYGVNS come from the germline V gene. This CDR3 spans 13 amino acids. The CDR3 loop is CASRGQASTEAFF. The DNA of the CDR3 is TGTGCCAGCAGGGGACAGGCCTCCACTGAAGCTTTCTTT.